This T cell receptor (beta chain) was obtained from a study of response to subunit inactivated influenza vaccine. TCRdb recomputed calls from the RT-PCR reads with MiXCR, one row per CDR3 protein. The profile covers 750,000 to 850,000 distinct CDR3 sequences, with about 18% appearing a single time and approximately 11% taken by the ten largest. The CDR3 spans 14 residues. Germline CDR1 reads SGHVS; CDR2 reads FNYEAQ. The V gene end was trimmed by 5 bases and the J gene end by 5 bases; junction bases not matched to a gene: 5. Turning to this clonotype: As yet, its antigen is unknown.

General observations from the study: Only a handful of new T cells, the authors suggested, are recruited with each seasonal influenza vaccination.

The chain combines TRBV7-6 with TRBJ2-5; 10 nucleotides agree with TRBD1. Sequences were derived from PBMCs from blood, sampled 4 to 6 days after vaccination. This sequence was found in a man in his fifties who received an inactivated influenza vaccine. CDR3 amino acids: CASSAGQGWETQYF. CDR3 in DNA: TGTGCCAGCAGCGCGGGACAGGGGTGGGAGACCCAGTACTTC.